This T cell receptor (beta chain) derives from a study of PD-L1 blockade in urothelial cancer. Study context: As for prior chemotherapy regimens, patients had received 0 to 3. Analyzed time points were 3 weeks (second dose) and 6 weeks after therapy began. Specimens of blood held a median count of approximately 150,000 T cells. Overall study results and limits: Pretreatment peripheral blood TCR clonality that fell below the median predicted better survival among the patients studied.

Only in-frame clones appear in the TCRdb table, and some are missing; sequencing was by immunoSEQ multiplex PCR. The sample shows about 88,000 clones, roughly 90% of them seen only once. To note about this clone: Its specificity is not known.

The CDR3 has 16 residues. V lost 1 base, J lost 7 bases, and 10 bases stayed unmatched. CDR1 and CDR2 (germline): SGHAT, FQNNGV. The sequence was obtained from a man in his 60s with urothelial cancer. Sequencing used PBMCs, obtained around atezolizumab (anti-PD-L1) treatment. V is TRBV11-2 and J is TRBJ2-1, with 7 positions matching TRBD1. The CDR3 nucleotides are TGTGCCAGCAGCTTAGTAGGGGGCTCGAGGATAAATGAGCAGTTCTTC. This encodes CASSLVGGSRINEQFF.